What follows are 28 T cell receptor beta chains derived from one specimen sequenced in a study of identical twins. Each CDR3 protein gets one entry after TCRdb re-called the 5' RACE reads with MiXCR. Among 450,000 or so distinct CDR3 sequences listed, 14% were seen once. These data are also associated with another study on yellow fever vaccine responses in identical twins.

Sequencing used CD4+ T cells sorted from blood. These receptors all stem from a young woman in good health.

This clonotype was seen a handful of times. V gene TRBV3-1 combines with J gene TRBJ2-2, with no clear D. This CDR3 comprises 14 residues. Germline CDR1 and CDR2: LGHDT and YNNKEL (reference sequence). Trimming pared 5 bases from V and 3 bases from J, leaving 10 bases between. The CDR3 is CASSTLWDTGELFF. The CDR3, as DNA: TGTGCCAGCAGCACACTCTGGGACACCGGGGAGCTGTTTTTT. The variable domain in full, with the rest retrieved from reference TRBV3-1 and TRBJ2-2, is DTAVSQTPKYLVTQMGNDKSIKCEQNLGHDTMYWYKQDSKKFLKIMFSYNNKELIINETVPNRFSPKSPDKAHLNLHINSLELGDSAVYFCASSTLWDTGELFFGEGSRLTVL.

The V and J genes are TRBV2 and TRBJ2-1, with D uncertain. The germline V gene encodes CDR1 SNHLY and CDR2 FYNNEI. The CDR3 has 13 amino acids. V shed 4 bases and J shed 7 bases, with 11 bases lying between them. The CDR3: CASSVGLGNEQFF. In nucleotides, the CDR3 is TGTGCCAGCAGTGTTGGGTTGGGGAATGAGCAGTTCTTC.

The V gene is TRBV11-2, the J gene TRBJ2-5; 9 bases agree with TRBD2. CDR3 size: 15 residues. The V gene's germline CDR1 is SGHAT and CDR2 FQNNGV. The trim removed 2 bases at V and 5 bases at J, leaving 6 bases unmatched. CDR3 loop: CASSLRLAVLETQYF. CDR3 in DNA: TGTGCCAGCAGCTTAAGACTAGCGGTACTGGAGACCCAGTACTTC.

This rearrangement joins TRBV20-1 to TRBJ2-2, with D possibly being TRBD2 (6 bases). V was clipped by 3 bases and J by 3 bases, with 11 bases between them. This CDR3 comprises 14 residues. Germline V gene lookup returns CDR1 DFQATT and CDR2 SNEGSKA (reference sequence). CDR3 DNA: TGCAGTGCTAGCGGCGGGATGTACACCGGGGAGCTGTTTTTT. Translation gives CSASGGMYTGELFF.

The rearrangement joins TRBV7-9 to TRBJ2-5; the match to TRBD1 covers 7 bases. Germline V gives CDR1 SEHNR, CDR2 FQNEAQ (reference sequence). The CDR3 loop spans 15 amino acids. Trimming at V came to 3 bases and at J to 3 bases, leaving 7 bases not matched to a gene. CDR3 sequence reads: CASSLSGQDEETQYF. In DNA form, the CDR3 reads TGTGCCAGCAGCTTGAGTGGACAGGACGAAGAGACCCAGTACTTC.

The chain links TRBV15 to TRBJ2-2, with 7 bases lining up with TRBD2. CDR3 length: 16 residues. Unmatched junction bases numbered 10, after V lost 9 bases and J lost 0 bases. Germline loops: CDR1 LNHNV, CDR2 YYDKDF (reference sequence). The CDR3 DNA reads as TGTGCCACTAGGAACCGGGGGGAAGCGAACACCGGGGAGCTGTTTTTT. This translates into CATRNRGEANTGELFF.

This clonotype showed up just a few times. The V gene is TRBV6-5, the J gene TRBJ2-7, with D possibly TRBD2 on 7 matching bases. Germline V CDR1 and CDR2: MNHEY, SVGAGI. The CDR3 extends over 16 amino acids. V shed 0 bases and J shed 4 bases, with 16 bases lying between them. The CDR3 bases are TGTGCCAGCAGTTACTCGAGGGCGGGGGCCATTTACGAGCAGTACTTC. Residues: CASSYSRAGAIYEQYF.

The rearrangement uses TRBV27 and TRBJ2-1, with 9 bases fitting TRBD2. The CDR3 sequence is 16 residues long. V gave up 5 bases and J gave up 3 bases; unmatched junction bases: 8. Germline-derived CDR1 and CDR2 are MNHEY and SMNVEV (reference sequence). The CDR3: CASSALAGSLYNEQFF. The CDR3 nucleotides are TGTGCCAGCAGTGCGCTAGCGGGATCCCTCTACAATGAGCAGTTCTTC.

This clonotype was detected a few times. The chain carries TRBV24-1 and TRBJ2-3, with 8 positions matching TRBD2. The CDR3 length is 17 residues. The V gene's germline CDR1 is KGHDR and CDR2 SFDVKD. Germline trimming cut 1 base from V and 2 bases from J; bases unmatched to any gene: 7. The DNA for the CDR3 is TGTGCCACCAGTGATTTAAGCGGAGCGGGGGCCACAGATACGCAGTATTTT. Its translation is CATSDLSGAGATDTQYF.

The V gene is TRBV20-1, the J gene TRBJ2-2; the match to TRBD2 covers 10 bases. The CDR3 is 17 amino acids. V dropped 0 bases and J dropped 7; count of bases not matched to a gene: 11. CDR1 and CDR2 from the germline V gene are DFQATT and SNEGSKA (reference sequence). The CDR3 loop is CSARDRASGGANGELFF. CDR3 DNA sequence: TGCAGTGCTAGAGATCGGGCCAGCGGGGGGGCGAACGGGGAGCTGTTTTTT.

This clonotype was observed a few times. The CDR3, as DNA: TGTGCCAGCAGCTTAGATACAGGGAGCTCTGGAAACACCATATATTTT. Amino acids: CASSLDTGSSGNTIYF. The chain is built from TRBV11-2 and TRBJ1-3; TRBD1 is a possible D gene (6 bases). Germline CDR1 is SGHAT and CDR2 is FQNNGV. This CDR3 is 16 amino acids long. Trimming shortened V by 0 bases and J by 0 bases, and 9 bases separated the two germline ends.

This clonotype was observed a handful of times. CDR3: CASSLPLSSGANVLTF. The DNA for the CDR3 is TGTGCCAGCAGCCTACCGTTGAGCTCTGGGGCCAACGTCCTGACTTTC. The chain couples TRBV3-1 to TRBJ2-6; D not resolved. The CDR3 runs to 16 residues. The V end lost 4 bases, the J end lost 0 bases, and 10 bases lay between the germline ends. Germline V gives CDR1 LGHDT, CDR2 YNNKEL (reference sequence).

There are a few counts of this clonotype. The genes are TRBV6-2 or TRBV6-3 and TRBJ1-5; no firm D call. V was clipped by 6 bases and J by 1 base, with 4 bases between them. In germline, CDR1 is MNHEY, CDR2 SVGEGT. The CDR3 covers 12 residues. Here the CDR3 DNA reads TGTGCCAGCAGATCAAGCAATCAGCCCCAGCATTTT. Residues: CASRSSNQPQHF.

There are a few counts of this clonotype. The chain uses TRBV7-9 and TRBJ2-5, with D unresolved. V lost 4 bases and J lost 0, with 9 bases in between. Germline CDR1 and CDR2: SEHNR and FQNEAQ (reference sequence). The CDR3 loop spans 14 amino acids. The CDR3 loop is CASSSLEYQETQYF. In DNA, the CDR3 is TGTGCCAGCAGCTCGCTAGAGTACCAAGAGACCCAGTACTTC.

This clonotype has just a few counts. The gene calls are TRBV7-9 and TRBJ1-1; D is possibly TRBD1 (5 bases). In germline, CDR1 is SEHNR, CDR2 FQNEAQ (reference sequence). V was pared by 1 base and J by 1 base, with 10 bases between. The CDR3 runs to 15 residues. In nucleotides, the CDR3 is TGTGCCAGCAGCTTAGACACAGGACCGAACACTGAAGCTTTCTTT. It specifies CASSLDTGPNTEAFF.

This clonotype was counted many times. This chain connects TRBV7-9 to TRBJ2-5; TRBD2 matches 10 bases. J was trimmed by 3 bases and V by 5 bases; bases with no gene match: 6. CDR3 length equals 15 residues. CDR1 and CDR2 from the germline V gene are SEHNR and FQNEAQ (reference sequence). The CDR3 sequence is CASSAWSGGEETQYF. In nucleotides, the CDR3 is TGTGCCAGCAGCGCCTGGAGCGGGGGGGAAGAGACCCAGTACTTC.

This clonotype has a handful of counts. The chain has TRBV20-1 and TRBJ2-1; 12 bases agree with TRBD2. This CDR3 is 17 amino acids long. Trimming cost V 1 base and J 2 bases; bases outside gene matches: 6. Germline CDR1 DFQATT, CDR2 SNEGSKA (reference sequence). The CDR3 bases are TGCAGTGCTAGAGCTAGCGGGGGGGCCGTGACCTACAATGAGCAGTTCTTC. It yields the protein CSARASGGAVTYNEQFF.

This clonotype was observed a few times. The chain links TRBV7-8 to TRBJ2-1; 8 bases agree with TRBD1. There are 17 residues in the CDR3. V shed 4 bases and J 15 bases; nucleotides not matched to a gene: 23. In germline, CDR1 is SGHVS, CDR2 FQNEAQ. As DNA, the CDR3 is TGTGCCAGCAGCTCGGAGGACAGGGCCCCGGTTGGAATTAAGACGTTCTTC. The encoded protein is CASSSEDRAPVGIKTFF.

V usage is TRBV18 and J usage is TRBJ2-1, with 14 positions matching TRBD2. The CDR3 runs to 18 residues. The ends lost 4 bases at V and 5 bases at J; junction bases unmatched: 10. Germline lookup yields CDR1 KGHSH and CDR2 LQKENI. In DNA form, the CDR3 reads TGTGCCAGCTCACTCACGATTGTGACTAGCGGGAGGGACAATGAGCAGTTCTTC. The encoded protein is CASSLTIVTSGRDNEQFF. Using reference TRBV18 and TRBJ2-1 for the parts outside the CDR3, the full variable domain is NAGVMQNPRHLVRRRGQEARLRCSPMKGHSHVYWYRQLPEEGLKFMVYLQKENIIDESGMPKERFSAEFPKEGPSILRIQQVVRGDSAAYFCASSLTIVTSGRDNEQFFGPGTRLTVL.

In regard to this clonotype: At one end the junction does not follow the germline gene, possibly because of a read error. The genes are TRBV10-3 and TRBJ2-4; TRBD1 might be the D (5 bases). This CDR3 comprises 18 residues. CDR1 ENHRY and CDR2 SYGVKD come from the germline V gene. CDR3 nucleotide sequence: TGTGCCCTCAGTTTTAGCCGCGGACACAAACTAGCCAAAAACATTCAGTACTTC. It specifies CALSFSRGHKLAKNIQYF.

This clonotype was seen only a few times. In DNA, the CDR3 is TGTGCCAGCCATTCGAACACCGGGGAGCTGTTTTTT. It is translated as CASHSNTGELFF. The chain recombines TRBV12-3 or TRBV12-4 with TRBJ2-2; D unclear. CDR3 length: 12 amino acids. V lost 8 bases and J lost 0, with 4 bases in between.

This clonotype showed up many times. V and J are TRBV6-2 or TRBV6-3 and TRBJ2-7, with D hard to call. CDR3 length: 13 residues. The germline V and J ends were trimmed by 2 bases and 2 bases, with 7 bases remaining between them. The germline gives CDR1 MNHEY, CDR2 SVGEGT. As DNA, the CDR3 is TGTGCCAGCAGTTACGCGGTTACCTACGAGCAGTACTTC. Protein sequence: CASSYAVTYEQYF.

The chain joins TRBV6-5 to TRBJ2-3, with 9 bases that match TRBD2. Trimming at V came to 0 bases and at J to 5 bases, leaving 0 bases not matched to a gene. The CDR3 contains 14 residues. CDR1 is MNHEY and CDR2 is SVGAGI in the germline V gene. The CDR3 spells CASSYSTSGDTQYF. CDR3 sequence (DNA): TGTGCCAGCAGTTACTCGACTAGCGGAGATACGCAGTATTTT.

The CDR3 loop reads CASSHGRGDTEAFF. CDR3 DNA sequence: TGTGCCAGCAGCCATGGGAGGGGGGACACTGAAGCTTTCTTT. The chain has TRBV7-9 and TRBJ1-1; possibly TRBD1 for D (6 bases). The CDR3 covers 14 residues. CDR1 and CDR2 (germline): SEHNR, FQNEAQ (reference sequence). V lost 5 bases, J lost 3 bases, and 13 bases lay in between.

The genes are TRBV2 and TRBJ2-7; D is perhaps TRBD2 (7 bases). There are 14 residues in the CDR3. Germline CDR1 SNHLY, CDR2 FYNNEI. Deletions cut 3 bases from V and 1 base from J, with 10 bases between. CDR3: CASSDRGASYEQYF. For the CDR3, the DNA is TGTGCCAGCAGTGACCGGGGGGCTTCCTACGAGCAGTACTTC.

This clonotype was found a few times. CDR3 residues: CASSPKGGSYEQYF. CDR3 sequence (DNA): TGTGCCAGCTCACCAAAGGGAGGCTCCTACGAGCAGTACTTC. This rearrangement joins TRBV18 to TRBJ2-7, with D perhaps TRBD2 (6 bases). Germline loops: CDR1 KGHSH, CDR2 LQKENI. The CDR3 consists of 14 residues. V shed 2 bases and J shed 0 bases, with 8 bases lying between them.

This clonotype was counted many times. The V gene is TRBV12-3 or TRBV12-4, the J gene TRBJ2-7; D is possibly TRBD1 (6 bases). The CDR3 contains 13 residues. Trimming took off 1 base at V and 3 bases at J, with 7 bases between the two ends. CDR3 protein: CASSLGQDYEQYF. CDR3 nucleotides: TGTGCCAGCAGTTTAGGACAGGACTACGAGCAGTACTTC.

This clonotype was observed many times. The CDR3 is CASSSSRQGTAYEQYF. CDR3 sequence (DNA): TGTGCCAGCAGCTCCTCCAGACAGGGGACTGCCTACGAGCAGTACTTC. The chain joins TRBV5-8 to TRBJ2-7; TRBD1 aligns across 8 bases. The CDR3 is 16 residues long. Per the germline V gene, CDR1 is SGHTS and CDR2 is YDEGEE. Trimming cost V 3 bases and J 2 bases; bases outside gene matches: 10.